A single sample gave rise to the 17 T cell receptor beta chains below, sequenced in a study of blood T cell repertoires in COVID-19. Sequenced by immunoSEQ multiplex PCR; TCRdb stores in-frame clones only, minus some. This sample yields over 200,000 clones, of which about 90% are seen a single time; approximately 12% belongs to the top ten. The sample comprised peripheral blood. The receptors were gathered from a woman under 30 who had recovered from COVID-19.

The count of this clone is one. The chain is built from TRBV7-3 and TRBJ1-1; D might be TRBD1 (5 bases). Germline CDR1 reads SGHTA; CDR2 reads FQGTGA. Trimming took 5 bases from V and 7 from J, leaving 14 bases between them. This CDR3 region has 13 residues. DNA of the CDR3: TGTGCCAGCAGCCCAACGGGGAGGGGTGAAGCTTTCTTT. Its protein is CASSPTGRGEAFF.

J is TRBJ1-1 and V is TRBV30, with a tentative D call TRBD1 (5 bases). Germline assignment: CDR1 GTSNPN and CDR2 SVGIG (reference sequence). Trimming cost V 4 bases and J 4 bases, with 19 bases left between them. The CDR3 runs 15 residues. CDR3: CAWKVLGGGSTEAFF. The CDR3 DNA is TGTGCCTGGAAGGTACTTGGGGGAGGGAGCACTGAAGCTTTCTTT. Drawing the rest from reference TRBV30 and TRBJ1-1, the complete variable domain is SQTIHQWPATLVQPVGSPLSLECTVEGTSNPNLYWYRQAAGRGLQLLFYSVGIGQISSEVPQNLSASRPQDRQFILSSKKLLLSDSGFYLCAWKVLGGGSTEAFFGQGTRLTVV.

V and J are TRBV7-9 and TRBJ1-2, with D possibly TRBD1 on 6 matching bases. The length of the CDR3 is 14 residues. Germline lookup yields CDR1 SEHNR and CDR2 FQNEAQ (reference sequence). V dropped 4 bases and J dropped 5 bases, with 14 bases sitting between them. CDR3 sequence reads: CASSSSAGDYGYTF. CDR3 nucleotide sequence: TGTGCCAGCAGCTCGAGTGCAGGGGATTATGGCTACACCTTC.

This sequence joins TRBV5-4 and TRBJ2-1; TRBD1 agrees at 8 bases. CDR1 and CDR2 (germline): SGHNT, YYREEE (reference sequence). V was pared by 4 bases and J by 6 bases, with 6 bases of the junction left unmatched. The CDR3 covers 14 residues. In DNA form, the CDR3 reads TGTGCCAGCAGCCAGACTACAGGGGGCAATGAGCAGTTCTTC. Amino acid sequence: CASSQTTGGNEQFF.

The rearrangement uses TRBV4-1 and TRBJ2-1; D may be TRBD2 (6 bases). Germline lookup yields CDR1 MGHRA and CDR2 YSYEKL. V dropped 0 bases and J dropped 0 bases, with 12 bases sitting between them. This CDR3 is built from 17 residues. The CDR3 DNA reads TGCGCCAGCAGCCAAGAGCGGGGAGCCCTCTCCTACAATGAGCAGTTCTTC. The encoded protein is CASSQERGALSYNEQFF.

The chain links TRBV23-1 to TRBJ2-7, with D possibly being TRBD1 (6 bases). TRBV23-1 is filed as an ORF, its function uncertain. With 4 bases removed from V and 3 bases from J, the gap between germline ends came to 7 bases. The CDR3 sequence is 12 residues long. The CDR3: CASSPTGYEQYF. In DNA form, the CDR3 reads TGCGCCAGCAGTCCGACAGGCTACGAGCAGTACTTC.

The CDR3 protein is CSGRDRVLSDTQYF. The CDR3 DNA reads TGCAGCGGCCGGGACAGGGTTTTGTCAGATACGCAGTATTTT. This rearrangement joins TRBV29-1 to TRBJ2-3, with 9 nucleotides matching TRBD1. V lost 7 bases to trimming and J lost 4 bases; unmatched junction nucleotides: 9. The CDR3 has 14 amino acids. Germline lookup yields CDR1 SQVTM and CDR2 ANQGSEA.

This sequence joins TRBV7-3 and TRBJ1-2; TRBD1 aligns across 7 bases. The CDR3 is 16 amino acids. Germline V CDR1 and CDR2: SGHTA, FQGTGA. After removal of 1 base from V and 6 bases from J, the junction contained 11 bases not matched to a gene. Here the CDR3 reads CASSLNNRGRLNGYTF. The DNA of the CDR3 is TGTGCCAGCAGCTTAAATAACAGGGGCAGGCTTAATGGCTACACCTTC. Supplemented by reference TRBV7-3 and TRBJ1-2, the full variable domain reads GAGVSQTPSNKVTEKGKYVELRCDPISGHTALYWYRQSLGQGPEFLIYFQGTGAADDSGLPNDRFFAVRPEGSVSTLKIQRTERGDSAVYLCASSLNNRGRLNGYTFGSGTRLTVV.

V usage is TRBV6-4 and J usage is TRBJ2-7; D not certain. The CDR3 sequence is 16 residues long. Germline values: CDR1 MRHNA, CDR2 SNTAGT. V lost 4 bases and J lost 2, with 18 bases in between. The CDR3 protein is CASSGRRLDTTYEQYF. The CDR3 DNA follows: TGTGCCAGCAGTGGAAGGAGACTGGATACTACCTACGAGCAGTACTTC.

This chain joins TRBV4-3 and TRBJ2-6; 11 bases agree with TRBD2. The germline gives CDR1 LGHNA, CDR2 YSLEER. Germline trimming cut 4 bases from V and 0 bases from J; bases unmatched to any gene: 5. This CDR3 has 18 amino acids. This CDR3 reads CASSPGLAGDSGANVLTF. The CDR3 bases are TGCGCCAGCAGCCCCGGACTAGCGGGTGACTCTGGGGCCAACGTCCTGACTTTC.

The chain recombines TRBV30 with TRBJ2-5; D may be TRBD2 (6 bases). V gave up 1 base and J gave up 2 bases, with 14 bases separating them. Germline V CDR1 and CDR2: GTSNPN, SVGIG (reference sequence). The CDR3 length is 15 residues. DNA for the CDR3: TGTGCCTGGAGTGCCCCTGTGGGGGGACAAGAGACCCAGTACTTC. The encoded protein is CAWSAPVGGQETQYF.

The V gene is TRBV20-1, the J gene TRBJ2-3; 9 nucleotides agree with TRBD2. J gave up 2 bases and V 3 bases, and 6 bases lay outside the gene matches. There are 15 residues in the CDR3. CDR1 is DFQATT and CDR2 is SNEGSKA in the germline V gene (reference sequence). CDR3 region: CSASLRGRATDTQYF. The CDR3 DNA is TGCAGTGCTAGTCTTCGCGGGAGGGCCACAGATACGCAGTATTTT.

This clone has only one observation. CDR3 sequence: CAWHEGRETQYF. The CDR3 DNA reads TGTGCCTGGCATGAGGGAAGAGAGACCCAGTACTTC. The chain links TRBV30 to TRBJ2-5, with D tentatively TRBD2 (5 bases). Germline assignment: CDR1 GTSNPN and CDR2 SVGIG (reference sequence). The CDR3 spans 12 residues. V was clipped by 5 bases and J by 4 bases, with 11 bases between them.

The chain has TRBV16 and TRBJ1-5; no firm D call. Germline V gene data show CDR1 as KGHSY and CDR2 as FQNENV. V dropped 3 bases and J dropped 0 bases, with 6 bases sitting between them. This CDR3 region has 14 residues. CDR3 amino acids: CASSQSVSNQPQHF. In nucleotides, the CDR3 is TGTGCCAGCAGCCAGTCGGTTAGCAATCAGCCCCAGCATTTT.

This clone appeared a single time. V usage is TRBV6-6 and J usage is TRBJ2-7, with D perhaps TRBD1 (7 bases). V lost 2 bases and J 3 bases, leaving 8 bases between the germline ends. CDR1 MNHNY and CDR2 SVGAGI come from the germline V gene (reference sequence). There are 13 residues in the CDR3. The CDR3 spells CASSYQGGYEQYF. DNA for the CDR3: TGTGCCAGCAGTTACCAGGGGGGCTACGAGCAGTACTTC.

The J gene is TRBJ2-7, the V gene TRBV18, with 9 nucleotides matching TRBD2. J gave up 12 bases and V 0 bases, and 9 bases lay outside the gene matches. Germline V gives CDR1 KGHSH, CDR2 LQKENI. The CDR3 contains 14 residues. CDR3 protein: CASSPPSSGTGLYF. CDR3 DNA sequence: TGTGCCAGCTCACCACCGTCTAGCGGGACCGGTTTGTACTTC.

CDR3 loop: CAISESWDIGYTF. The CDR3 nucleotides are TGTGCCATCAGTGAGTCATGGGACATTGGCTACACCTTC. V and J are TRBV10-3 and TRBJ1-2, with a possible D match to TRBD1 (6 bases). This CDR3 is built from 13 residues. Germline loops: CDR1 ENHRY, CDR2 SYGVKD. Trimming cost V 0 bases and J 7 bases, with 9 bases left between them.